This TCR beta chain came from a study of blood T cell repertoires in COVID-19. On the study more broadly: The analysed material was cDNA or gDNA that came from T cells, B-cell-depleted T cells, or PBMCs.

Source study methods: The assay estimated nucleated cells by amplifying reference gene primers. Sequencing was performed with immunoSEQ multiplex PCR; in TCRdb, only in-frame clones are kept and a portion is missing. V, J and clone size were drawn from that table, and D and trimming were deduced from the DNA. Here the sample spans fewer than 250,000 clones, about 87% being singletons. This CDR3 has 15 amino acids. J lost 2 bases, V lost 5 bases, and 4 bases had no gene match. CDR1 and CDR2 from the germline V gene are SGHTA and FQGNSA. The genes are TRBV7-2 and TRBJ2-1, with 9 bases matching TRBD2. This TCR was recovered from a man aged 55 to 70 with acute or convalescent COVID-19. The sequencing input was peripheral blood. Here the CDR3 DNA reads TGTGCCAGCAGCCCCCCTAGCGGGGCCTACAATGAGCAGTTCTTC. It yields the protein CASSPPSGAYNEQFF.